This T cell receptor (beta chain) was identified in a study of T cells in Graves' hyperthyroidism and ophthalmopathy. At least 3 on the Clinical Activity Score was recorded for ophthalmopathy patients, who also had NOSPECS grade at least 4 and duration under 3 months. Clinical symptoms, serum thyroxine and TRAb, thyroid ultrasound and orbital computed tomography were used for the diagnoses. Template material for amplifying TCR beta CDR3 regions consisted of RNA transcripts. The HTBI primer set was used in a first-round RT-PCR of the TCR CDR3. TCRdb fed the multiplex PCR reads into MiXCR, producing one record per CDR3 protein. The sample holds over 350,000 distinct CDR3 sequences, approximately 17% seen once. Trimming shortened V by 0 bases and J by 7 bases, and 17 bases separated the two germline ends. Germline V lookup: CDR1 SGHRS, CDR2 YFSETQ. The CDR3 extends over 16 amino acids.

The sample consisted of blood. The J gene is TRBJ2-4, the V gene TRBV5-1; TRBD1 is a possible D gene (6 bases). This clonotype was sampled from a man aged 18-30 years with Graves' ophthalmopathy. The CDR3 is CASSLDREGFRNIQYF. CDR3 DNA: TGCGCCAGCAGCTTGGACAGGGAAGGGTTTCGGAACATTCAGTACTTC.